Listed here are 23 T cell receptor beta chains from one sample, sequenced in a study of CD4 T cells in relation to SARS-CoV-2 and coronaviruses. Measured with immunoSEQ multiplex PCR; TCRdb has only the in-frame clones, and not every one. The sample holds 16,000 or so clones, over 80% seen once. These TCRs' antigens remain unknown. CD4+ T cells from unexposed donors were obtained before the COVID-19 pandemic (2011-2018). After approximately ten days of culture, CD4+ T cells were isolated. Material: CD4+ T cells from PBMCs, cultured in vitro. Receptors originate from a human donor in good health.

CDR3 protein: CASSLVRDRETQYF. The DNA of the CDR3 is TGTGCCAGCAGCTTGGTGCGGGACCGAGAGACCCAGTACTTC. The J gene is TRBJ2-5, the V gene TRBV5-5; D perhaps matches TRBD2 (6 bases). Trimming left V 0 bases short and J 4 bases short, with 10 bases between. Germline V gene data show CDR1 as SGHKS and CDR2 as YYEKEE (reference sequence). This CDR3 has 14 residues.

The chain combines TRBV2 with TRBJ2-5; 13 nucleotides line up with TRBD2. The CDR3 consists of 15 residues. The germline V gene has CDR1 SNHLY and CDR2 FYNNEI. Unmatched junction bases numbered 2, after V lost 3 bases and J lost 4 bases. The CDR3 reads CASSERTSGRETQYF. In DNA, the CDR3 is TGTGCCAGCAGTGAGAGGACTAGCGGGAGAGAGACCCAGTACTTC. Filled out from reference TRBV2 and TRBJ2-5, the complete variable domain reads EPEVTQTPSHQVTQMGQEVILRCVPISNHLYFYWYRQILGQKVEFLVSFYNNEISEKSEIFDDQFSVERPDGSNFTLKIRSTKLEDSAMYFCASSERTSGRETQYFGPGTRLLVL.

V gene TRBV9 combines with J gene TRBJ2-5; D is possibly TRBD2 (6 bases). The CDR3 runs 14 residues. V was trimmed by 4 bases and J by 3 bases, leaving 13 bases between them. The germline CDR1 and CDR2 sequences are SGDLS and YYNGEE. In DNA, the CDR3 is TGTGCCAGCAGCTCGGGAGTCGAAAAAGAGACCCAGTACTTC. As protein: CASSSGVEKETQYF.

The CDR3 reads CASSRRSNTEAFF. CDR3 nucleotides: TGTGCCAGCAGTCGCCGGTCGAACACTGAAGCTTTCTTT. V gene TRBV12-3 or TRBV12-4 combines with J gene TRBJ1-1, with D unresolved. The CDR3 is made up of 13 amino acids. V was trimmed by 5 bases and J by 1 base, leaving 8 bases between them.

The genes are TRBV5-1 and TRBJ2-7; TRBD1 agrees at 12 bases. Unmatched junction bases numbered 5, after V lost 3 bases and J lost 7 bases. Germline CDR1 and CDR2: SGHRS and YFSETQ. The CDR3 totals 14 residues. CDR3 DNA: TGCGCCAGCAGCTCCGGGGACAGGGGGCTTGAGCAGTACTTC. It encodes CASSSGDRGLEQYF. Based on the CDR3 plus reference TRBV5-1 and TRBJ2-7, the full variable domain is KAGVTQTPRYLIKTRGQQVTLSCSPISGHRSVSWYQQTPGQGLQFLFEYFSETQRNKGNFPGRFSGRQFSNSRSEMNVSTLELGDSALYLCASSSGDRGLEQYFGPGTRLTVT.

A single count supports this clone. The rearrangement joins TRBV6-5 to TRBJ1-1; 7 bases agree with TRBD1. This CDR3 contains 13 residues. The junction had 6 bases not matched to a gene; V was cut back by 6 bases and J by 5 bases. Looked up from germline, CDR1 is MNHEY and CDR2 is SVGAGI. The CDR3 here is CASSSRGLTEAFF. The DNA of the CDR3 is TGTGCCAGCAGCTCTAGGGGGCTTACTGAAGCTTTCTTT.

This clone was counted once. This sequence joins TRBV21-1 and TRBJ1-3. TRBV21-1 is tagged as a pseudogene. There are 17 residues in the CDR3. CDR3 sequence reads: CATTLWRGRNSGNTIYF. The CDR3 region has the DNA TGTGCCACCACTTTGTGGAGGGGCCGAAACTCTGGAAACACCATATATTTT.

The rearrangement links TRBV27 to TRBJ2-3; tentative D call: TRBD2 (6 bases). This CDR3 has 14 residues. Germline V gives CDR1 MNHEY, CDR2 SMNVEV (reference sequence). The V and J ends lost 3 bases and 5 bases respectively, with 12 bases between them. The CDR3 loop reads CASSFRESGDTQYF. The CDR3 DNA reads TGTGCCAGCAGTTTCCGGGAGTCCGGAGATACGCAGTATTTT.

The V call is TRBV19, the J call TRBJ1-1, with D perhaps matching TRBD1 (6 bases). This CDR3 is built from 14 residues. V was trimmed by 4 bases and J by 2 bases, leaving 11 bases between them. Germline CDR1 LNHDA, CDR2 SQIVND (reference sequence). The CDR3 here is CASSTRQDNTEAFF. As DNA, the CDR3 is TGTGCCAGTAGTACAAGACAGGATAACACTGAAGCTTTCTTT. Full variable domain (missing parts from reference TRBV19 and TRBJ1-1): DGGITQSPKYLFRKEGQNVTLSCEQNLNHDAMYWYRQDPGQGLRLIYYSQIVNDFQKGDIAEGYSVSREKKESFPLTVTSAQKNPTAFYLCASSTRQDNTEAFFGQGTRLTVV.

V usage is TRBV12-3 or TRBV12-4 and J usage is TRBJ2-1; no firm D call. The V end was cut by 5 bases, the J end by 7 bases, with 6 bases between. The CDR3 consists of 11 residues. The CDR3 bases are TGTGCCAGCAGTGCGCAGAATGAGCAGTTCTTC. This gives the protein CASSAQNEQFF.

The gene calls are TRBV30 and TRBJ2-2, with D hard to call. The V gene's germline CDR1 is GTSNPN and CDR2 SVGIG (reference sequence). V lost 2 bases to trimming and J lost 2 bases, with 9 bases between them. This CDR3 has 14 residues. The CDR3 sequence: CAWSRLLNTGELFF. The CDR3 bases are TGTGCCTGGAGTAGACTCCTAAACACCGGGGAGCTGTTTTTT.

The CDR3 region is CAISGGQETQYF. CDR3 bases: TGTGCCATCAGTGGAGGACAAGAGACCCAGTACTTC. The genes are TRBV10-3 and TRBJ2-5; unclear D gene. CDR1 is ENHRY and CDR2 is SYGVKD in the germline V gene. This CDR3 region has 12 residues. Deletions cut 4 bases from V and 2 bases from J, with 5 bases between.

This chain connects TRBV5-1 to TRBJ2-3; D is uncertain. Trimming took 0 bases from V and 3 from J, leaving 14 bases between them. The CDR3 totals 16 residues. Germline V gene data show CDR1 as SGHRS and CDR2 as YFSETQ. The CDR3 DNA is TGCGCCAGCAGCTTGGCCCCGTCAACCGGGACAGATACGCAGTATTTT. Its protein product is CASSLAPSTGTDTQYF.

The chain employs TRBV10-2 and TRBJ2-7; possible D gene TRBD2, 6 bases. The CDR3 runs 14 residues. Trimming stripped 2 bases from V and 0 bases from J, with 8 bases between. Germline-derived CDR1 and CDR2 are WSHSY and SAAADI. CDR3 in DNA: TGCGCCAGCAGTGAGGGGGGGAGCTCCTACGAGCAGTACTTC. As protein: CASSEGGSSYEQYF.

This chain connects TRBV12-5 to TRBJ2-5, with TRBD1 matching 10 bases. The CDR3 is made up of 15 amino acids. Unmatched junction bases numbered 12, after V lost 5 bases and J lost 9 bases. Germline V gives CDR1 LGHNT, CDR2 FRNRAP. In DNA, the CDR3 is TGTGCTAGTGGTAGCGACAGGGGGCCCGGGTCGGCCCAGTACTTC. Protein product: CASGSDRGPGSAQYF.

The chain carries TRBV5-1 and TRBJ2-5, with D unclear. The CDR3 consists of 14 residues. V was shortened by 2 bases and J by 2 bases, with 10 bases between the two germline ends. Germline lookup yields CDR1 SGHRS and CDR2 YFSETQ. The CDR3 protein is CASSLSARQETQYF. The CDR3 DNA reads as TGCGCCAGCAGCTTATCAGCGAGACAAGAGACCCAGTACTTC. Filled out from reference TRBV5-1 and TRBJ2-5, the complete variable domain reads KAGVTQTPRYLIKTRGQQVTLSCSPISGHRSVSWYQQTPGQGLQFLFEYFSETQRNKGNFPGRFSGRQFSNSRSEMNVSTLELGDSALYLCASSLSARQETQYFGPGTRLLVL.

The rearrangement links TRBV12-3 or TRBV12-4 to TRBJ2-7, with D unresolved. The CDR3 is 13 residues long. Trimming took 1 base from V and 3 from J, leaving 7 bases between them. CDR3 nucleotide sequence: TGTGCCAGCAGTTTAGGGGCGTACTACGAGCAGTACTTC. This sequence encodes CASSLGAYYEQYF.

The table lists this clone with a few counts. The chain employs TRBV3-1 (or the pseudogene TRBV3-2) and TRBJ1-1, with 8 bases aligning to TRBD1. V was pared by 1 base and J by 6 bases, with 10 bases of the junction left unmatched. The CDR3 sequence is 16 residues long. CDR1 is LGHDT and CDR2 is YNNKEL in the germline V gene (reference sequence). Here the CDR3 reads CASSQGRTGMGAEAFF. CDR3 bases: TGTGCCAGCAGCCAAGGCCGGACAGGGATGGGGGCTGAAGCTTTCTTT.

CDR3 in amino acids: CASSPVAGVFSDTQYF. CDR3 coding DNA: TGTGCCAGCTCACCAGTGGCGGGGGTTTTTTCAGATACGCAGTATTTT. This chain joins TRBV18 and TRBJ2-3; 7 positions match TRBD2. This CDR3 has 16 residues. Germline lookup yields CDR1 KGHSH and CDR2 LQKENI. With 2 bases clipped from V and 4 bases from J, the junction kept 9 bases outside the gene matches.

This chain joins TRBV7-9 and TRBJ2-2, with no clear D. This CDR3 contains 13 residues. V was shortened by 1 base and J by 7 bases, with 7 bases between the two germline ends. Germline CDR1 is SEHNR and CDR2 is FQNEAQ (reference sequence). The chain's CDR3 is CASSLDVGGELFF. The CDR3 nucleotides are TGTGCCAGCAGCTTAGACGTGGGCGGGGAGCTGTTTTTT.

The chain employs TRBV30 and TRBJ1-4; no clear D. Germline V gene lookup returns CDR1 GTSNPN and CDR2 SVGIG (reference sequence). The CDR3 length is 11 residues. Trimming pared 3 bases from V and 5 bases from J, leaving 4 bases between. DNA for the CDR3: TGTGCCTGGAGCTCGAATGAAAAACTGTTTTTT. Residues: CAWSSNEKLFF.

The chain recombines TRBV6-4 with TRBJ2-3, with 12 bases matching TRBD2. Germline assignment: CDR1 MRHNA and CDR2 SNTAGT. Losses at the gene ends were 3 bases for V and 3 bases for J; bases not matched to a gene: 4. The CDR3 sequence is 16 residues long. CDR3 region: CASSERTSGETDTQYF. The CDR3 DNA reads TGTGCCAGCAGTGAGCGGACTAGCGGGGAAACAGATACGCAGTATTTT.

This sequence joins TRBV5-1 and TRBJ2-7, with D perhaps TRBD2 (6 bases). CDR1 is SGHRS and CDR2 is YFSETQ in the germline V gene. V shed 1 base and J shed 5 bases, with 16 bases lying between them. This CDR3 comprises 15 residues. The CDR3 sequence is CASSLLPGVRDEQYF. CDR3 sequence (DNA): TGCGCCAGCAGCTTGCTCCCGGGAGTACGGGACGAGCAGTACTTC.